This T cell receptor (beta chain) was captured in a study of cytomegalovirus exposure and HLA in healthy donors. Study-wide results and limits: Analysis performed later found about 17,000 TCR beta sequences associated with HLA alleles at 0.05 false discovery rate.

Amplification used 60 Vbeta primers and 13 Jbeta primers. TCRdb keeps only in-frame clones here, not all; method: immunoSEQ multiplex PCR. This sample carries tens of thousands of clones, around 78% of them seen once, and the ten largest clones take roughly 7.8%. With respect to this clone: Antigen specificity is unknown.

J was trimmed by 7 bases and V by 2 bases; bases with no gene match: 2. Germline V gene data show CDR1 as GTSNPN and CDR2 as SVGIG (reference sequence). CDR3 length equals 12 residues. The specimen sequenced was PBMCs. The receptor comes from a man between 18 and 35 years old in good health and CMV-seropositive. The chain uses TRBV30 and TRBJ1-5, with 7 positions matching TRBD1. In DNA form, the CDR3 reads TGTGCCTGGAGTCCAGGGGGACAGCCCCAGCATTTT. Residues: CAWSPGGQPQHF. Full variable domain (remainder filled in from reference TRBV30 and TRBJ1-5): SQTIHQWPATLVQPVGSPLSLECTVEGTSNPNLYWYRQAAGRGLQLLFYSVGIGQISSEVPQNLSASRPQDRQFILSSKKLLLSDSGFYLCAWSPGGQPQHFGDGTRLSIL.